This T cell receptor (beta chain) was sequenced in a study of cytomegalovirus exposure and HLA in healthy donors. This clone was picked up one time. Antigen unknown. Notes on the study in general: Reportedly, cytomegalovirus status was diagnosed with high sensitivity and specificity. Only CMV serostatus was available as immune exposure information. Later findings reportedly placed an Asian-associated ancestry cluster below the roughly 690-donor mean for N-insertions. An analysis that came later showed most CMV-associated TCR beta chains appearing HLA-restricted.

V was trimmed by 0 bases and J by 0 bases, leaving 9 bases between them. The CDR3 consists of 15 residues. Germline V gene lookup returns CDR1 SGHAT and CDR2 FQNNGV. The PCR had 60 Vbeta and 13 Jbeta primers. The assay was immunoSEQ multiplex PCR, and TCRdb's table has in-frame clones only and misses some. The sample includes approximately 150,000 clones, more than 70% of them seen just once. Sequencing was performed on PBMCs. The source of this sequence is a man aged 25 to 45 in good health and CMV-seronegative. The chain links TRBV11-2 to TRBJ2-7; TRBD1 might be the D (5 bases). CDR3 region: CASSLEGVRSYEQYF. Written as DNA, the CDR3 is TGTGCCAGCAGCTTAGAAGGGGTACGCTCCTACGAGCAGTACTTC.